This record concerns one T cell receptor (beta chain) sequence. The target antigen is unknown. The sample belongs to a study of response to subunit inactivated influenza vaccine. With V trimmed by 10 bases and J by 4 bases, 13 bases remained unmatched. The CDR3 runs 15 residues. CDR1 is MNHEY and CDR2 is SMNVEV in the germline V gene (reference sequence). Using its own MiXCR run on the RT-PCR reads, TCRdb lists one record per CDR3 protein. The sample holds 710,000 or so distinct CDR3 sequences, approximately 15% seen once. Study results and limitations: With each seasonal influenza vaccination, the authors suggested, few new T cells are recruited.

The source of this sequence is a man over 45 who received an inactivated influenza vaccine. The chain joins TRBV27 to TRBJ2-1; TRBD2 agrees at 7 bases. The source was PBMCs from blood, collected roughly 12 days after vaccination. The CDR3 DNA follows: TGTGCCACTAAGCCCCCAGCGGGAAATTACAATGAGCAGTTCTTC. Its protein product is CATKPPAGNYNEQFF.